The clone carrying this T cell receptor beta chain was counted between two and nine times. Its antigen is currently unknown. This sample is drawn from a study of T-cell reconstitution after alpha-beta-depleted transplantation in children. Findings and limits, study-wide: T-cell counts and diversity were attributed mostly to newly produced T cells one year after transplant. Elevated TCRbeta diversity at day 60 was traced, in some patients, to surviving recipient T cells and thymic progenitors. Reports say that about two months after transplant, the alpha-beta T cells came out of several hundred graft clones that had expanded.

A library of TCRbeta sequences, prepared with unique molecular identifiers, was generated. TCRdb reprocessed the PCR reads with MiXCR, giving one entry per CDR3 protein. The top ten hold approximately 30% of the sample, which has about 900,000 distinct CDR3 sequences, around 30% seen once. The CDR3 has 13 amino acids. Losses at the gene ends were 1 base for V and 7 bases for J; bases not matched to a gene: 2. CDR1 is MGHRA and CDR2 is YSYEKL in the germline V gene. V and J are TRBV4-1 and TRBJ2-5, with TRBD2 matching over 8 bases. This TCR came from a boy in the first two years of life who had a stem cell transplant for SCID, so the T cells may come from the graft donor. The sample consisted of PBMCs, mostly from graft donor cells, taken 360 days after TCRalphabeta/CD19-depleted stem cell transplant. The CDR3 loop reads CASSQVLAGTQYF. The CDR3 coding sequence is TGCGCCAGCAGCCAAGTCCTAGCGGGGACCCAGTACTTC.